Sequencing of this T cell receptor beta chain was carried out in a study of CD8+ T cells in alopecia areata. Overall study context: Tofacitinib ran 6 to 18 months, followed by 6 months off drug. Broader study findings: A single nonresponder leaves the baseline CD8+ expansion link to response uncertain. The study found higher clonality in lesional than normal scalp, especially in alopecia totalis/universalis.

The treatment: oral pan-JAK inhibitor, 5-10 mg twice daily. CD4+ and CD8+ T cells were sorted from PBMCs. RNA extraction was followed by reverse transcription into cDNA, which acted as the sequencing template. Sequencing used immunoSEQ multiplex PCR; TCRdb keeps in-frame clones, though not all of them. The repertoire holds roughly 220,000 clones, 66% seen once, with 1% to 1.5% in the top ten. Germline V lookup: CDR1 MNHEY, CDR2 SMNVEV (reference sequence). Trimming removed 3 bases from V and 4 bases from J, with 9 bases in between. CDR3 length: 14 amino acids. As regards this clone: Its specificity is unknown.

This receptor was obtained from a human donor with alopecia areata. This chain links TRBV27 with TRBJ1-4; weak D call: TRBD1 (5 bases). The source material was CD4+ T cells sorted from blood, sampled at week 44, from a patient treated with tofacitinib. CDR3 DNA: TGTGCCAGCAGTTTGAGGGGTAATAATGAAAAACTGTTTTTT. It specifies CASSLRGNNEKLFF.